The rows below give T cell receptor beta chains drawn from one sample of a study of early T cells in non-severe SARS-CoV-2 infection. MiXCR, run by TCRdb on the 5' RACE reads, gives a single entry per CDR3 protein. Of tens of thousands of distinct CDR3 sequences in the sample, 4.8% were seen once. Sequencing used whole blood. These receptors originate from an adult who was a healthcare worker with PCR-confirmed SARS-CoV-2 infection or an uninfected control (not recorded which). Both conserved end residues are part of each CDR3. D genes are given only for firm matches. Some rows mark clone size as missing; the rest say once, few, many or name a class of expanded clone.

clone size	D gene	J gene	V gene	CDR3 protein	CDR3 DNA
NA	NA	TRBJ2-7	TRBV18	CASSPWQSDDEQYF	TGTGCCAGCTCACCGTGGCAGAGCGACGACGAGCAGTACTTC
many	TRBD1	TRBJ1-1	TRBV12-3/TRBV12-4	CASSLALDRGYTEAFF	TGTGCCAGCAGTTTAGCGCTGGACAGGGGATACACTGAAGCTTTCTTT
many	NA	TRBJ2-7	TRBV18	CASSPPAGYEQYF	TGTGCCAGCTCACCCCCGGCAGGCTACGAGCAGTACTTC
few	NA	TRBJ1-4	TRBV2	CASLDNEKLFF	TGTGCCAGCCTGGATAATGAAAAACTGTTTTTT
NA	NA	TRBJ2-1	TRBV18	CASSLPRTVYPLYNEQFF	TGTGCCAGCTCACTTCCACGTACAGTTTATCCCCTATACAATGAGCAGTTCTTC
many	NA	TRBJ1-6	TRBV5-1	CASSLVAGSDNSPLHF	TGCGCCAGCAGCTTGGTCGCGGGATCGGACAATTCACCCCTCCACTTT
NA	NA	TRBJ1-2	TRBV12-3/TRBV12-4	CASSLHNYGYTF	TGTGCCAGCAGCCTTCATAACTATGGCTACACCTTC
many	NA	TRBJ1-5	TRBV5-1	CASSFGVYPNQPQHF	TGCGCCAGCAGCTTCGGAGTCTATCCCAATCAGCCCCAGCATTTT
many	NA	TRBJ2-3	TRBV7-2	CASSSPEGGTDTQYF	TGTGCCAGCAGCTCCCCAGAGGGGGGTACAGATACGCAGTATTTT
many	TRBD2	TRBJ2-3	TRBV29-1	CSVRGLAGEPPDTQYF	TGCAGCGTTCGGGGTCTAGCGGGAGAGCCCCCAGATACGCAGTATTTT
many	NA	TRBJ2-1	TRBV2	CASSERAISEQFF	TGTGCCAGCAGTGAACGGGCGATTTCTGAGCAGTTCTTC
few	NA	TRBJ2-1	TRBV5-1	CASSLDIYNEQFF	TGCGCCAGCAGCCTTGACATCTACAATGAGCAGTTCTTC
many	TRBD1	TRBJ1-1	TRBV14	CASSSHGTGYAFF	TGTGCCAGCAGCTCCCACGGGACAGGGTATGCTTTCTTT
many	NA	TRBJ1-1	TRBV7-6	CASSLIPPGRWDTEAFF	TGTGCCAGCAGCTTAATCCCGCCAGGACGGTGGGACACTGAAGCTTTCTTT
few	NA	TRBJ1-4	TRBV27	CASSSIGLSEKLFF	TGTGCCAGCAGTTCAATCGGATTGAGCGAAAAACTGTTTTTT
few	NA	TRBJ1-5	TRBV28	CASSPPRLLTQPQHF	TGTGCCAGCAGTCCCCCGCGGCTCTTGACCCAGCCCCAGCATTTT
many	NA	TRBJ2-2	TRBV7-6	CASSLAGTGYTGELFF	TGTGCCAGCAGCTTAGCCGGTACAGGGTACACCGGGGAGCTGTTTTTT
many	NA	TRBJ1-1	TRBV29-1	CSSRGVSNTEAFF	TGCAGCTCAAGAGGGGTCTCGAACACTGAAGCTTTCTTT
many	NA	TRBJ1-2	TRBV2	CASSYAGGTAIGYTF	TGTGCCAGCAGCTACGCGGGAGGGACGGCCATAGGCTACACCTTC
NA	TRBD1	TRBJ1-1	TRBV28	CASSDSGRGGTEAFF	TGTGCCAGCAGTGACAGTGGCAGGGGGGGTACTGAAGCTTTCTTT
many	NA	TRBJ2-6	TRBV4-1	CASSQEESSSGANVLTF	TGCGCCAGCAGCCAAGAGGAGAGCTCCTCTGGGGCCAACGTCCTGACTTTC
NA	NA	TRBJ2-1	TRBV30	CAWRGGNSSYNEQFF	TGTGCCTGGAGAGGAGGGAATAGCTCCTACAATGAGCAGTTCTTC
few	TRBD1	TRBJ1-2	TRBV2	CASRTGQGFVYTF	TGTGCCAGCAGGACGGGACAGGGGTTCGTCTACACCTTC
many	NA	TRBJ2-1	TRBV29-1	CSLGTSYNEQFF	TGCAGCCTCGGGACTTCCTACAATGAGCAGTTCTTC
few	NA	TRBJ2-7	TRBV19	CASSNLHGGGDEQYF	TGTGCCAGTAGTAATCTTCACGGGGGCGGGGACGAGCAGTACTTC
few	NA	TRBJ1-1	TRBV5-1	CASSLSLNTEAFF	TGCGCCAGCAGTTTAAGTCTGAACACTGAAGCTTTCTTT
many	NA	TRBJ2-1	TRBV6-5	CASSYGMAGNEQFF	TGTGCCAGCAGTTACGGGATGGCCGGGAATGAGCAGTTCTTC
few	TRBD1	TRBJ2-2	TRBV28	CASSSLRQGNTGELFF	TGTGCCAGCAGTTCCCTTCGACAGGGAAACACCGGGGAGCTGTTTTTT
many	TRBD1	TRBJ2-1	TRBV5-4	CASSLVGTANNEQFF	TGTGCCAGCAGCTTGGTGGGGACAGCAAACAATGAGCAGTTCTTC
many	TRBD2	TRBJ2-1	TRBV6-4	CASSASGLGNEQFF	TGTGCCAGCAGTGCCTCGGGACTAGGGAATGAGCAGTTCTTC
NA	TRBD2	TRBJ2-1	TRBV20-1	CSAPTSGYNEQFF	TGCAGTGCCCCGACTAGCGGCTACAATGAGCAGTTCTTC
medium-sized	NA	TRBJ2-1	TRBV10-1	CASSDGTLCNEQFF	TGCGCCAGCAGTGATGGAACCCTCTGCAATGAGCAGTTCTTC
many	TRBD1	TRBJ1-6	TRBV6-5	CASTPGQGGNSPLHF	TGTGCCAGCACCCCGGGACAGGGTGGTAATTCACCCCTCCACTTT
NA	TRBD1	TRBJ1-2	TRBV5-6	CASSPRDRAGYGYTF	TGTGCCAGCAGTCCCCGGGACAGGGCCGGGTATGGCTACACCTTC
many	NA	TRBJ2-1	TRBV5-4	CASSLVLGPNNEQFF	TGTGCCAGCAGCTTGGTTCTAGGTCCCAACAATGAGCAGTTCTTC
many	TRBD2	TRBJ2-5	TRBV6-6	CASRGGATQETQYF	TGTGCCAGCAGGGGAGGGGCGACGCAAGAGACCCAGTACTTC
many	NA	TRBJ2-7	TRBV7-2	CASRHSAPSSYEQYF	TGTGCCAGCAGACACAGTGCCCCTTCCTCCTACGAGCAGTACTTC
NA	NA	TRBJ2-7	TRBV28	CASSFFRGAGEQYF	TGTGCCAGCAGTTTTTTCAGGGGGGCAGGCGAGCAGTACTTC
many	TRBD1	TRBJ1-4	TRBV20-1	CSARGTGNDEKLFF	TGCAGTGCTAGAGGGACAGGGAACGATGAAAAACTGTTTTTT
many	TRBD2	TRBJ2-7	TRBV28	CASSTLRAGSGGTYEQYF	TGTGCCAGCAGTACACTCAGGGCAGGAAGCGGGGGTACCTACGAGCAGTACTTC
many	TRBD1	TRBJ2-7	TRBV3-1	CASSHRTGGLSYEQYF	TGTGCCAGCAGCCATCGGACAGGGGGCCTATCCTACGAGCAGTACTTC
NA	NA	TRBJ1-1	TRBV7-9	CASSMNEVGTEAFF	TGTGCCAGCAGCATGAACGAGGTTGGCACTGAAGCTTTCTTT
few	TRBD2	TRBJ2-5	TRBV6-5	CASSYVTSGQETQYF	TGTGCCAGCAGTTACGTGACTAGCGGACAAGAGACCCAGTACTTC
few	NA	TRBJ2-7	TRBV7-8	CASSLDGNEQYF	TGTGCCAGCAGCTTAGATGGGAACGAGCAGTACTTC
many	TRBD1	TRBJ1-2	TRBV12-3/TRBV12-4	CASSLTGYHGYTF	TGTGCCAGCAGTTTGACAGGGTACCATGGCTACACCTTC